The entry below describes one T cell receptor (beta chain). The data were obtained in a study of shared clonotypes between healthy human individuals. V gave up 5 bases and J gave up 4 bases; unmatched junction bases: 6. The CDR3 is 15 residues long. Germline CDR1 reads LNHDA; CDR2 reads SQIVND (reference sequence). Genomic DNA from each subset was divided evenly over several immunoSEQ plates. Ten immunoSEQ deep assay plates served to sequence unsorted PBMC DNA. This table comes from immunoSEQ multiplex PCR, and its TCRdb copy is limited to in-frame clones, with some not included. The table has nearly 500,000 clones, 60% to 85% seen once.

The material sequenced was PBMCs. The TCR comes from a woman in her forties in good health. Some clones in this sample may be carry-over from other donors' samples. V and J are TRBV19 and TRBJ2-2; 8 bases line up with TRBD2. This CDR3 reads CASSPGLGVTGELFF. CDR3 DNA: TGTGCCAGTAGTCCGGGACTAGGGGTCACCGGGGAGCTGTTTTTT.